The 31 T cell receptor beta chains below all came from one sample that was sequenced in a study of T-cell memory formation after mild COVID-19. TCRdb analysed the 5' RACE reads with MiXCR anew, one entry per CDR3 protein. This sample has roughly 190,000 distinct CDR3 sequences; around 26% occur once, and the top ten carry approximately 10%. The source material was PBMCs or a T cell subset sorted from them (not recorded which). The receptors originated from an adult woman who had mild COVID-19 (a few samples of this study predate the infection). Cell type and time point are not known.

This clonotype was found a few times. This rearrangement joins TRBV5-1 to TRBJ2-5; 8 bases line up with TRBD2. This CDR3 is 16 amino acids long. The V gene end was trimmed by 0 bases and the J gene end by 5 bases; junction bases not matched to a gene: 9. Germline lookup yields CDR1 SGHRS and CDR2 YFSETQ. For the CDR3, the DNA is TGCGCCAGCAGCTTGGGGGCTAGCGGGCCCTTGGAGACCCAGTACTTC. It is translated as CASSLGASGPLETQYF. The entire variable domain, with the rest obtained from reference TRBV5-1 and TRBJ2-5, is as follows: KAGVTQTPRYLIKTRGQQVTLSCSPISGHRSVSWYQQTPGQGLQFLFEYFSETQRNKGNFPGRFSGRQFSNSRSEMNVSTLELGDSALYLCASSLGASGPLETQYFGPGTRLLVL.

The chain joins TRBV3-1 to TRBJ2-5; unclear D gene. V lost 0 bases to trimming and J lost 7 bases, with 6 bases between them. The germline gives CDR1 LGHDT, CDR2 YNNKEL (reference sequence). The CDR3 has 12 residues. CDR3 in DNA: TGTGCCAGCAGCCAAGAACGGAGGACCCAGTACTTC. Translated: CASSQERRTQYF.

J is TRBJ1-5 and V is TRBV7-9; the D is unclear. V dropped 4 bases and J dropped 1 base, with 8 bases sitting between them. From germline, CDR1 is SEHNR and CDR2 FQNEAQ (reference sequence). This CDR3 comprises 14 residues. The CDR3 DNA follows: TGTGCCAGCAGCTCGGACGGAAGCAATCAGCCCCAGCATTTT. This codes for CASSSDGSNQPQHF. The full variable domain, completed using reference TRBV7-9 and TRBJ1-5, is DTGVSQNPRHKITKRGQNVTFRCDPISEHNRLYWYRQTLGQGPEFLTYFQNEAQLEKSRLLSDRFSAERPKGSFSTLEIQRTEQGDSAMYLCASSSDGSNQPQHFGDGTRLSIL.

This clonotype was recorded at least ten times. The chain recombines TRBV6-4 with TRBJ2-3, with 7 bases identical to TRBD1. Germline V gene lookup returns CDR1 MRHNA and CDR2 SNTAGT. The CDR3 contains 15 residues. The V and J ends lost 3 bases and 1 base, in that order; junction bases with no gene match: 4. CDR3 loop: CASSDTTGGTDTQYF. CDR3 DNA sequence: TGTGCCAGCAGTGATACAACAGGGGGCACAGATACGCAGTATTTT.

The rearrangement links TRBV6-6 to TRBJ2-3; no firm D call. CDR3 length equals 14 residues. The V end was cut by 2 bases, the J end by 3 bases, with 9 bases between. Germline loops: CDR1 MNHNY, CDR2 SVGAGI (reference sequence). The CDR3 nucleotides are TGTGCCAGCAGTTACGGGCCTCTGACAGATACGCAGTATTTT. This sequence encodes CASSYGPLTDTQYF.

The chain combines TRBV7-3 with TRBJ1-1; no firm D call. CDR1 and CDR2 (germline): SGHTA, FQGTGA. V dropped 5 bases and J dropped 5 bases, with 12 bases sitting between them. The CDR3 extends over 13 amino acids. The CDR3 spells CASSPGAGTEAFF. Here the CDR3 DNA reads TGTGCCAGCAGCCCGGGCGCGGGTACTGAAGCTTTCTTT.

The chain joins TRBV5-1 to TRBJ1-4; D call uncertain. Per germline, CDR1 SGHRS and CDR2 YFSETQ. V was pared by 0 bases and J by 10 bases, with 4 bases between. The length of the CDR3 is 11 residues. The DNA of the CDR3 is TGCGCCAGCAGCTTGGCGGGAAAACTGTTTTTT. Its translation: CASSLAGKLFF. The entire variable domain, with the rest obtained from reference TRBV5-1 and TRBJ1-4, is as follows: KAGVTQTPRYLIKTRGQQVTLSCSPISGHRSVSWYQQTPGQGLQFLFEYFSETQRNKGNFPGRFSGRQFSNSRSEMNVSTLELGDSALYLCASSLAGKLFFGSGTQLSVL.

This chain uses TRBV25-1 with TRBJ2-3; TRBD1 agrees at 7 bases. The CDR3 has 19 residues. Trimming at V came to 1 base and at J to 2 bases, leaving 15 bases not matched to a gene. Germline V lookup: CDR1 MGHDK, CDR2 SYGVNS. The CDR3 bases are TGTGCCAGCAGTGAATCCTTCGGGTTCAGGGGGACCTTCACAGATACGCAGTATTTT. Translating gives CASSESFGFRGTFTDTQYF.

This clonotype has more than one count but fewer than ten. V gene TRBV4-2 combines with J gene TRBJ2-3; TRBD1 is a possible D gene (6 bases). The V and J ends lost 0 bases and 1 base respectively, with 8 bases between them. CDR3 length: 15 residues. Germline-derived CDR1 and CDR2 are LGHNA and YNFKEQ. The CDR3 loop reads CASSQDNRGTDTQYF. Written as DNA, the CDR3 is TGTGCCAGCAGCCAAGATAACAGGGGCACAGATACGCAGTATTTT.

This chain links TRBV20-1 with TRBJ2-1; TRBD1 agrees at 7 bases. The J segment lost 3 bases and the V segment lost 7 bases, leaving 12 bases of the junction unmatched. Germline V CDR1 and CDR2: DFQATT, SNEGSKA (reference sequence). The CDR3 is made up of 15 amino acids. CDR3 nucleotides: TGCAGTGTTCCCTCAAGACAGGGAATCTACAATGAGCAGTTCTTC. This gives the protein CSVPSRQGIYNEQFF.

This clonotype has at least ten counts. The CDR3 here is CASSLGGVEDTQYF. In nucleotides, the CDR3 is TGCGCCAGCAGCTTGGGTGGGGTAGAAGATACGCAGTATTTT. This chain connects TRBV5-1 to TRBJ2-3; D uncertain. The CDR3 loop spans 14 amino acids. Trimming left V 0 bases short and J 5 bases short, with 10 bases between. Germline V CDR1 and CDR2: SGHRS, YFSETQ.

Concerning this clonotype: At one end the junction does not follow the germline gene, possibly because of a read error. The chain carries TRBV12-3 or TRBV12-4 and TRBJ2-6, with D possibly matching TRBD1 (5 bases). CDR3 length: 14 residues. DNA for the CDR3: TGTGCCAGCAGACAGAACTCTGGGGCCAACGTCCTGAATTTC. Its protein is CASRQNSGANVLNF.

This clonotype has a handful of counts. The chain recombines TRBV24-1 with TRBJ1-2, with a possible D match to TRBD1 (5 bases). V lost 5 bases and J 6 bases, leaving 6 bases between the germline ends. Germline V gives CDR1 KGHDR, CDR2 SFDVKD. This CDR3 has 11 residues. CDR3 nucleotide sequence: TGTGCCACCAGTGGGGGGGATGGCTACACCTTC. This translates into CATSGGDGYTF.

The rearrangement uses TRBV29-1 and TRBJ2-7; no clear D gene. Trimming removed 5 bases from V and 7 bases from J, with 18 bases in between. The CDR3 is made up of 13 amino acids. Germline assignment: CDR1 SQVTM and CDR2 ANQGSEA. In DNA form, the CDR3 reads TGCAGCGTTAGCAAGGCAGAACCTCGTGAGCAGTACTTC. It encodes CSVSKAEPREQYF.

This clonotype was counted only a few times. This chain connects TRBV12-3 or TRBV12-4 to TRBJ1-5, with D possibly matching TRBD1 (5 bases). With 4 bases removed from V and 3 bases from J, the gap between germline ends came to 10 bases. The CDR3 sequence is 14 residues long. CDR3 DNA: TGTGCCAGCAGTTCAGGAGGGGCCAATCAGCCCCAGCATTTT. It specifies CASSSGGANQPQHF.

The genes are TRBV29-1 and TRBJ2-3; D is undetermined. With 4 bases removed from V and 2 bases from J, the gap between germline ends came to 10 bases. From germline, CDR1 is SQVTM and CDR2 ANQGSEA. The CDR3 has 13 amino acids. CDR3 DNA sequence: TGCAGCGTTGTAAAACTAAACACAGATACGCAGTATTTT. This translates into CSVVKLNTDTQYF.

This chain joins TRBV4-3 and TRBJ1-4; a weak D match, TRBD1 (6 bases). CDR3 length: 15 amino acids. V was cut by 3 bases and J by 4 bases, with 12 bases left in between. Germline V CDR1 and CDR2: LGHNA, YSLEER. The CDR3 nucleotides are TGCGCCAGCAGCCAGAACCAGGGGCTTAATGAAAAACTGTTTTTT. Protein: CASSQNQGLNEKLFF.

The genes are TRBV2 and TRBJ1-5, with D perhaps TRBD1 (5 bases). Trimming took 6 bases from V and 5 from J, leaving 14 bases between them. The CDR3 runs 14 residues. CDR1 and CDR2 from the germline V gene are SNHLY and FYNNEI. CDR3 bases: TGTGCCAGCAGGGGGACCGGTGGGTATCAGCCCCAGCATTTT. Translation gives CASRGTGGYQPQHF. Full variable domain (remainder filled in from reference TRBV2 and TRBJ1-5): EPEVTQTPSHQVTQMGQEVILRCVPISNHLYFYWYRQILGQKVEFLVSFYNNEISEKSEIFDDQFSVERPDGSNFTLKIRSTKLEDSAMYFCASRGTGGYQPQHFGDGTRLSIL.

The CDR3 loop is CASSLEGGQGPSSGNTIYF. The CDR3 DNA sequence: TGCGCCAGCAGCTTGGAGGGCGGGCAGGGTCCCTCCTCTGGAAACACCATATATTTT. The gene calls are TRBV5-1 and TRBJ1-3; a possible D gene is TRBD1 (5 bases). The germline gives CDR1 SGHRS, CDR2 YFSETQ. V was trimmed by 0 bases and J by 0 bases, leaving 19 bases between them. This CDR3 is built from 19 residues.

The sample holds a few counts of this clonotype. This chain links TRBV5-1 with TRBJ2-5, with a weak D call TRBD2 (5 bases). This CDR3 contains 15 residues. Germline-derived CDR1 and CDR2 are SGHRS and YFSETQ. Trimming left V 0 bases short and J 1 base short, with 10 bases between. For the CDR3, the DNA is TGCGCCAGCAGCTTGGTCCGGACTCCCCAAGAGACCCAGTACTTC. It is translated as CASSLVRTPQETQYF. The full variable domain, completed using reference TRBV5-1 and TRBJ2-5, is KAGVTQTPRYLIKTRGQQVTLSCSPISGHRSVSWYQQTPGQGLQFLFEYFSETQRNKGNFPGRFSGRQFSNSRSEMNVSTLELGDSALYLCASSLVRTPQETQYFGPGTRLLVL.

The rearrangement links TRBV7-9 to TRBJ1-2; 7 positions match TRBD1. The CDR3 spans 14 residues. Germline CDR1 reads SEHNR; CDR2 reads FQNEAQ (reference sequence). The V and J ends lost 4 bases and 8 bases, in that order; junction bases with no gene match: 10. This CDR3 reads CASSSGTDAWGYTF. The CDR3 coding sequence is TGTGCCAGCAGCTCCGGGACAGACGCGTGGGGCTACACCTTC.

This clonotype has a handful of counts. V is TRBV12-3 or TRBV12-4 and J is TRBJ2-7; 11 bases agree with TRBD1. This CDR3 region has 13 residues. V gave up 3 bases and J gave up 5 bases; unmatched junction bases: 0. CDR3 region: CASSLGQGDEQYF. The CDR3, as DNA: TGTGCCAGCAGTTTGGGACAGGGGGACGAGCAGTACTTC.

In this sample, this clonotype turned up a few times. This chain links TRBV7-6 with TRBJ2-2, with D perhaps matching TRBD1 or TRBD2 (6 bases each). The germline V gene encodes CDR1 SGHVS and CDR2 FNYEAQ. Trimming removed 4 bases from V and 1 base from J, with 19 bases in between. The CDR3 is made up of 18 amino acids. CDR3 region: CASSSIRGDAQNTGELFF. In DNA form, the CDR3 reads TGTGCCAGCAGCTCGATTAGGGGGGACGCACAGAACACCGGGGAGCTGTTTTTT.

In its sample, this clonotype was seen many times. This rearrangement joins TRBV27 to TRBJ2-7, with 7 bases aligning to TRBD1. The CDR3 extends over 15 amino acids. CDR1 is MNHEY and CDR2 is SMNVEV in the germline V gene (reference sequence). V shed 3 bases and J 2 bases; nucleotides not matched to a gene: 7. CDR3 residues: CASSLGSGTAYEQYF. CDR3 DNA sequence: TGTGCCAGCAGTTTGGGTTCCGGGACAGCCTACGAGCAGTACTTC.

This CDR3 is CASSPRSRSGANVLTF. CDR3 coding DNA: TGTGCCAGCAGCCCCCGATCCCGGTCTGGGGCCAACGTCCTGACTTTC. The chain has TRBV7-6 and TRBJ2-6, with D uncertain. This CDR3 is 16 amino acids long. Trimming cost V 5 bases and J 1 base, with 12 bases left between them. Germline-derived CDR1 and CDR2 are SGHVS and FNYEAQ.

CDR3 sequence reads: CASSLNSGTGELFF. CDR3 DNA: TGTGCCAGCAGTTTAAACAGCGGAACCGGGGAGCTGTTTTTT. V is TRBV12-3 or TRBV12-4 and J is TRBJ2-2; possible D gene TRBD2, 5 bases. The V gene lost 2 bases and the J gene lost 5 bases, with 9 bases spanning the gap. The CDR3 totals 14 residues.

V is TRBV25-1 and J is TRBJ2-1, with 7 nucleotides matching TRBD2. CDR1 MGHDK and CDR2 SYGVNS come from the germline V gene. The CDR3 extends over 15 amino acids. V lost 4 bases and J lost 8; bases outside the gene matches: 11. Written as DNA, the CDR3 is TGTGCCAGCAGTGTGGGGCGGGGGAGAATCTATGAGCAGTTCTTC. The encoded protein is CASSVGRGRIYEQFF. The complete variable domain, with remaining parts taken from reference TRBV25-1 and TRBJ2-1, reads EADIYQTPRYLVIGTGKKITLECSQTMGHDKMYWYQQDPGMELHLIHYSYGVNSTEKGDLSSESTVSRIRTEHFPLTLESARPSHTSQYLCASSVGRGRIYEQFFGPGTRLTVL.

This clonotype was seen only a few times. V usage is TRBV4-1 and J usage is TRBJ2-7; TRBD2 might be the D (5 bases). This CDR3 spans 16 amino acids. Trimming took 1 base from V and 2 from J, leaving 15 bases between them. Germline V gives CDR1 MGHRA, CDR2 YSYEKL. CDR3 region: CASSQVGLADTYEQYF. CDR3 nucleotides: TGCGCCAGCAGCCAAGTTGGGCTAGCTGATACCTACGAGCAGTACTTC.

The CDR3 spells CASSIPGLRGVGEQYF. In nucleotides, the CDR3 is TGTGCCAGTAGTATACCTGGCCTAAGAGGGGTCGGCGAGCAGTACTTC. V is TRBV19 and J is TRBJ2-7; D tentatively fits TRBD1 or TRBD2 (5 bases each). Trimming removed 2 bases from V and 6 bases from J, with 20 bases in between. This CDR3 has 16 residues. CDR1 LNHDA and CDR2 SQIVND come from the germline V gene (reference sequence).

In this sample, this clonotype turned up a few times. The chain is built from TRBV12-3 or TRBV12-4 and TRBJ1-1; D is ambiguous. V lost 1 base to trimming and J lost 2 bases, with 11 bases between them. The length of the CDR3 is 15 residues. The CDR3 bases are TGTGCCAGCAGTTTAGAACCCCAGTTCAACACTGAAGCTTTCTTT. Translated, it gives CASSLEPQFNTEAFF.

Many counts were recorded for this clonotype. A junction end diverges from the germline sequence, so it may reflect a read error. CDR3 loop: CASSLGANTEAFF. DNA of the CDR3: TGTGCCAGCAGCTTAGGCGCGAACACTGAAGCTTTCTTT. The chain has TRBV5-1 and TRBJ1-1; D not certain. CDR3 length: 13 amino acids. Germline V CDR1 and CDR2: SGHRS, YFSETQ.